This T cell receptor (beta chain) was obtained from a study of blood T cell repertoires in COVID-19. Study context: From T cells, B-cell-depleted T cells, or PBMCs came the material, which was cDNA or gDNA.

TCRdb's table, derived via immunoSEQ multiplex PCR, lists solely in-frame clones and lacks some. The table lists about 130,000 clones, approximately 78% of them singletons. The material sequenced was peripheral blood. This sequence was found in a man between 60 and 75 years old who had recovered from COVID-19.

In DNA form, the CDR3 reads TGTGCCAGCAGCAAGACTAGCGGGGGGCCTTACACCGGGGAGCTGTTTTTT. This encodes CASSKTSGGPYTGELFF. The J gene is TRBJ2-2, the V gene TRBV7-2; 13 bases agree with TRBD2. V lost 5 bases to trimming and J lost 3 bases; unmatched junction nucleotides: 6. Germline loops: CDR1 SGHTA, CDR2 FQGNSA. This CDR3 contains 17 residues. Full variable domain (rest looked up from reference TRBV7-2 and TRBJ2-2): GAGVSQSPSNKVTEKGKDVELRCDPISGHTALYWYRQSLGQGLEFLIYFQGNSAPDKSGLPSDRFSAERTGGSVSTLTIQRTQQEDSAVYLCASSKTSGGPYTGELFFGEGSRLTVL.